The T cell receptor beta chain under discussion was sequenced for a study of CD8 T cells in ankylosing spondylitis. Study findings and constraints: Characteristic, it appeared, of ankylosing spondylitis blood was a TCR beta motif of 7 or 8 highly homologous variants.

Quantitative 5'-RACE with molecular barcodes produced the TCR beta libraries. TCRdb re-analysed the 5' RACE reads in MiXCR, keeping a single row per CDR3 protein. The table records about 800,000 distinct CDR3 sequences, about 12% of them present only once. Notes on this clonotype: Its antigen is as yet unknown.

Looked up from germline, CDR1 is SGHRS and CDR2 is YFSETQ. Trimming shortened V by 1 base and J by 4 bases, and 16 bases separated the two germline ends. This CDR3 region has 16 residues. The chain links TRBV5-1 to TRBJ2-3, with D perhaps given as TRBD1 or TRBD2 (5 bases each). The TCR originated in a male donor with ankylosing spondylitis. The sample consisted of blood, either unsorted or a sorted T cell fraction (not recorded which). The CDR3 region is CASSLRDLGGADTQYF. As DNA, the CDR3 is TGCGCCAGCAGCTTGAGGGACCTCGGAGGTGCAGATACGCAGTATTTT.